The subject of this entry is one T cell receptor beta chain. The antigen remains unidentified. These data are taken from a study of T cell responses to AZD1222 COVID-19 vaccine. Study-wide findings and caveats: Nearly half of spike-specific TCRs reportedly target unmutated variant regions. Among those given AZD1222, only six were seropositive at baseline.

CDR1 is LNHDA and CDR2 is SQIVND in the germline V gene (reference sequence). V gave up 7 bases and J gave up 9 bases, with 16 bases separating them. The CDR3 totals 13 residues. Here immunoSEQ multiplex PCR was the method, and the copy in TCRdb shows in-frame clones only, minus some. This table holds over 150,000 clones, roughly nine tenths found once. The starting material was peripheral blood, obtained on day 0 of AZD1222 vaccination. The chain couples TRBV19 to TRBJ2-1; D ambiguous. The clonotype was recovered from an adult in good health. The CDR3 bases are TGTGCCAGTAAATTAACTCTCGGCGGTGAGCAGTTCTTC. It translates to CASKLTLGGEQFF.